This T cell receptor beta chain was obtained from a study of early T cells in non-severe SARS-CoV-2 infection. The protocol attached unique molecular identifiers to individual cDNA molecules. TCRdb used MiXCR to reprocess the 5' RACE reads, holding one entry per CDR3 protein. Among fewer than 85,000 distinct CDR3 sequences listed, roughly 15% were seen once. The trim removed 2 bases at V and 6 bases at J, leaving 6 bases unmatched. Per germline, CDR1 KGHSH and CDR2 LQKENI. This CDR3 spans 16 amino acids. This clonotype turned up a few times. Sequencing was done on a sample of whole blood. The chain recombines TRBV18 with TRBJ2-1, with 11 positions matching TRBD2. This clonotype originated in an adult who was a healthcare worker with PCR-confirmed SARS-CoV-2 infection or an uninfected control (not recorded which). The CDR3 DNA reads as TGTGCCAGCTCACCAGGACTAGCGGGTCAGGGCAATGAGCAGTTCTTC. This sequence encodes CASSPGLAGQGNEQFF.